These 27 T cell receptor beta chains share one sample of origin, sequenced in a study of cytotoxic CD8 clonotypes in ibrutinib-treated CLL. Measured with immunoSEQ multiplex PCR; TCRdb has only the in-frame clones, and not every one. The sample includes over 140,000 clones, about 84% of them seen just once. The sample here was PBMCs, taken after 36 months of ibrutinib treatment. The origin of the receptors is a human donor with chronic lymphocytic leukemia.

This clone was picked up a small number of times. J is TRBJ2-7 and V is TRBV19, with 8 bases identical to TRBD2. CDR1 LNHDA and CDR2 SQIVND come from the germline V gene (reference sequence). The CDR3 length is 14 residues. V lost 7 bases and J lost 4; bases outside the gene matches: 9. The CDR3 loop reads CASKLSSGIYEQYF. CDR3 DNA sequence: TGTGCCAGTAAGCTTAGTAGCGGGATTTACGAGCAGTACTTC.

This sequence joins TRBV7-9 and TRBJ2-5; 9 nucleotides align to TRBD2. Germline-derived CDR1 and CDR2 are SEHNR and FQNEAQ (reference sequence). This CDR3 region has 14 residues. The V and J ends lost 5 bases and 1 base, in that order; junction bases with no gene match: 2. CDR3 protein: CASSPGLAQETQYF. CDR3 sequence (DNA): TGTGCCAGCAGCCCGGGACTAGCCCAAGAGACCCAGTACTTC.

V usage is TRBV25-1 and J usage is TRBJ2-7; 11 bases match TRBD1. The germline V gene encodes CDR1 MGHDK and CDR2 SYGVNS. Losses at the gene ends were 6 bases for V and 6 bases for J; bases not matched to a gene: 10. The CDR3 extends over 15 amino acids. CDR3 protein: CASRDTGTGGLEQYF. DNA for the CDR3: TGTGCCAGCAGAGACACCGGGACAGGGGGTCTCGAGCAGTACTTC.

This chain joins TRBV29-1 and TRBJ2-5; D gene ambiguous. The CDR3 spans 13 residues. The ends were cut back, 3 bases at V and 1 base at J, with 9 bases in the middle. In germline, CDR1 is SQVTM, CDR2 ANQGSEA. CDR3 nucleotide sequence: TGCAGCGTTGATCGTGCAGGCCAAGAGACCCAGTACTTC. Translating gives CSVDRAGQETQYF.

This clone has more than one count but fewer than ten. The CDR3 spells CASRRTGHSYEQYF. The CDR3 nucleotides read TGTGCCAGCAGGAGGACAGGGCATTCCTACGAGCAGTACTTC. The chain recombines TRBV2 with TRBJ2-7, with 8 bases that match TRBD1. V gave up 6 bases and J gave up 1 base; unmatched junction bases: 5. There are 14 residues in the CDR3. CDR1 is SNHLY, CDR2 FYNNEI, per germline.

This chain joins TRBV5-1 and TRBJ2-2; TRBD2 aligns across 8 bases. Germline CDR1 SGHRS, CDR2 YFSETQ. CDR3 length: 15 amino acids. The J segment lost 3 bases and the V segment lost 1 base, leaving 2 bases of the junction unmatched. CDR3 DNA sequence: TGCGCCAGCAGCTTGACGGGAGGGGACACCGGGGAGCTGTTTTTT. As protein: CASSLTGGDTGELFF.

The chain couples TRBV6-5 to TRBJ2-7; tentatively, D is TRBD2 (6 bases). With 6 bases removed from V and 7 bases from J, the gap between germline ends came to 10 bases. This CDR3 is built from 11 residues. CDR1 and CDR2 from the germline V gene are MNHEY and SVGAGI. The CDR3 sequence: CASRGGREQYF. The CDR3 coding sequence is TGTGCCAGCAGGGGGGGACGGGAGCAGTACTTC.

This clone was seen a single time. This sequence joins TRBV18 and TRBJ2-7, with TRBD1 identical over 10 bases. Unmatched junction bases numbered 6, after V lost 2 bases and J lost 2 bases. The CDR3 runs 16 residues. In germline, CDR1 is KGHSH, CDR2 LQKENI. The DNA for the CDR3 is TGTGCCAGCTCACCAAGCGCCGGGACAGGGGCCTACGAGCAGTACTTC. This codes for CASSPSAGTGAYEQYF.

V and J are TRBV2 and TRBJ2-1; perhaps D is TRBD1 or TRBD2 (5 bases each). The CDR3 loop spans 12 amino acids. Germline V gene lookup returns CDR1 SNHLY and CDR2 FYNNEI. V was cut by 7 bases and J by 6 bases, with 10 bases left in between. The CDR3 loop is CASMGPLNEQFF. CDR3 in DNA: TGTGCCAGCATGGGACCCCTCAATGAGCAGTTCTTC. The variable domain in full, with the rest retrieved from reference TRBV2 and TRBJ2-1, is EPEVTQTPSHQVTQMGQEVILRCVPISNHLYFYWYRQILGQKVEFLVSFYNNEISEKSEIFDDQFSVERPDGSNFTLKIRSTKLEDSAMYFCASMGPLNEQFFGPGTRLTVL.

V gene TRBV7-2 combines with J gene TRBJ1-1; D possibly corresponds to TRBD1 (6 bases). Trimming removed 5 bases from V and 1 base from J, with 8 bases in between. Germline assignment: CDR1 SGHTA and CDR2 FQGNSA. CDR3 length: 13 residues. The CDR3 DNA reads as TGTGCCAGCAGCCTACAGGGGAACACTGAAGCTTTCTTT. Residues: CASSLQGNTEAFF.

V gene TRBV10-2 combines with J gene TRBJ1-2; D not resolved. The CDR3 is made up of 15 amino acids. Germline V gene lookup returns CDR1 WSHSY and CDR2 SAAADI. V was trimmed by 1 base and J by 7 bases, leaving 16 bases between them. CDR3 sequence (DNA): TGCGCCAGCAGTGAGTGGGTGGGTAAGGATATTGGCTACACCTTC. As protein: CASSEWVGKDIGYTF.

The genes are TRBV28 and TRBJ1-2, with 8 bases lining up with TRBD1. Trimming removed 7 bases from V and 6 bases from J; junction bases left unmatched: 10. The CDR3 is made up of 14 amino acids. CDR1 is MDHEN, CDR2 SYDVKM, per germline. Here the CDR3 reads CASNSPDRVDGYTF. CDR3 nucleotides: TGTGCCAGCAACTCCCCGGACAGGGTAGATGGCTACACCTTC.

Here the CDR3 DNA reads TGTGCCATCAGTGAGGCTGGCAGAGCTAACTATGGCTACACCTTC. Amino acid sequence: CAISEAGRANYGYTF. The chain carries TRBV10-3 and TRBJ1-2, with D unresolved. This CDR3 region has 15 residues. Per the germline V gene, CDR1 is ENHRY and CDR2 is SYGVKD. V lost 2 bases, J lost 0 bases, and 10 bases lay in between.

CDR3 DNA: TGTGCCAGCAGTTTATGGCGGGAGGCTCCCGAAAAACTGTTTTTT. Amino acids: CASSLWREAPEKLFF. This chain connects TRBV28 to TRBJ1-4; no definite D call. The CDR3 runs 15 residues. Germline assignment: CDR1 MDHEN and CDR2 SYDVKM. V was clipped by 0 bases and J by 8 bases, with 13 bases between them.

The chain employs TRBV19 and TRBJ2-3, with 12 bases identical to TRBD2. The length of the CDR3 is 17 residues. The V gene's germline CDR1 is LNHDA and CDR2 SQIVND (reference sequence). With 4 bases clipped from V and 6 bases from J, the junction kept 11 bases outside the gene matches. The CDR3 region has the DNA TGTGCCAGTAGTACGTGGACTAGCGGGGTGCTCGTTGATACGCAGTATTTT. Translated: CASSTWTSGVLVDTQYF.

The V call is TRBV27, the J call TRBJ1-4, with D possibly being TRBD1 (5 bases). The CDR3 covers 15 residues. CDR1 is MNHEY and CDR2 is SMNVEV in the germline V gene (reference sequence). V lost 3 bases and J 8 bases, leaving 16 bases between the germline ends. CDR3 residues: CASSFVRGRVEKLFF. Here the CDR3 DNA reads TGTGCCAGCAGTTTTGTGAGGGGTAGGGTCGAAAAACTGTTTTTT.

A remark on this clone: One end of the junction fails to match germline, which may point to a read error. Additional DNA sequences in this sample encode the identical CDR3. CDR3 region: CSVERGSSYEQYF. CDR3 DNA sequence: TGCAGCGTTGAGAGGGGGAGCTCCTACGAACAGTACTTC. This sequence joins TRBV29-1 and TRBJ2-7; D is possibly TRBD1 (6 bases). The CDR3 is made up of 13 amino acids. The germline CDR1 and CDR2 sequences are SQVTM and ANQGSEA.

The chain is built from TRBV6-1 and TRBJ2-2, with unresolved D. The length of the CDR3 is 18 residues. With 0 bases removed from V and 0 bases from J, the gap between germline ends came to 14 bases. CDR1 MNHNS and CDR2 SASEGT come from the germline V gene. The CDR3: CASSEAGYARANTGELFF. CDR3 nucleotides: TGTGCCAGCAGTGAAGCTGGGTATGCCCGCGCGAACACCGGGGAGCTGTTTTTT.

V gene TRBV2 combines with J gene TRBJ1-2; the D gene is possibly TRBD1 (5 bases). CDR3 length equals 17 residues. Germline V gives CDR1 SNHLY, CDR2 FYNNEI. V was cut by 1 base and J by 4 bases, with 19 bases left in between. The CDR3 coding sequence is TGTGCCAGCAGTGAAGACACGGTCCTGTGGGGCTCCTATGGCTACACCTTC. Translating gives CASSEDTVLWGSYGYTF.

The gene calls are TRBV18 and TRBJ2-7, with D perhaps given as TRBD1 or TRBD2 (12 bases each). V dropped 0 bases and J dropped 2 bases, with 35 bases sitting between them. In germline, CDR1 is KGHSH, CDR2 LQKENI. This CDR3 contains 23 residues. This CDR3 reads CASSPPGGDRGPSGRATPYEQYF. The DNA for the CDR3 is TGTGCCAGCTCACCACCGGGCGGGGACAGGGGGCCTAGCGGGAGGGCGACACCCTACGAGCAGTACTTC.

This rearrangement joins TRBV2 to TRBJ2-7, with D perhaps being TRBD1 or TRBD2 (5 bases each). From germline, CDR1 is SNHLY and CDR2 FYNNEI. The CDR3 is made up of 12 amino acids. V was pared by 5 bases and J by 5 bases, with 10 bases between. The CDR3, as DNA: TGTGCCAGCAGTCCCAGGGACCACGAGCAGTACTTC. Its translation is CASSPRDHEQYF.

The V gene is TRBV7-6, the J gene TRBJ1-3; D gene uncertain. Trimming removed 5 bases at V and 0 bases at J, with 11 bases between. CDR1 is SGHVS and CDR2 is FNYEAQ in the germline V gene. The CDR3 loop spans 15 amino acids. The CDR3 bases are TGTGCCAGCAGCACAAGACCGAGCTCTGGAAACACCATATATTTT. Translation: CASSTRPSSGNTIYF.

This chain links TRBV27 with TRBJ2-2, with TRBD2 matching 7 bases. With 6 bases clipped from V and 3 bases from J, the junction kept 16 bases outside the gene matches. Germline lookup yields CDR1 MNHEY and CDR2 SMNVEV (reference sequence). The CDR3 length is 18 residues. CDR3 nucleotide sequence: TGTGCCAGCAGCTCCCCCGTAACCCGGGGGGACTACACCGGGGAGCTGTTTTTT. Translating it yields CASSSPVTRGDYTGELFF.

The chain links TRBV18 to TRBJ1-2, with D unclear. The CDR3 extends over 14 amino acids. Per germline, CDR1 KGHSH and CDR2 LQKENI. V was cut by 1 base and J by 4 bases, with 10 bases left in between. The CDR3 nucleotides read TGTGCCAGCTCACCACGGGTAGCGTTCTATGGCTACACCTTC. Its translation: CASSPRVAFYGYTF.

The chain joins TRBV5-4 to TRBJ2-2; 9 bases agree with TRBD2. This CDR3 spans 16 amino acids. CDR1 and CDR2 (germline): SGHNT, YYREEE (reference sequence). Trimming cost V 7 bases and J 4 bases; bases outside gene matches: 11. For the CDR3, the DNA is TGTGCCAGCCGCCACTTAGCGGGGGCGTTCACCGGGGAGCTGTTTTTT. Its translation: CASRHLAGAFTGELFF.

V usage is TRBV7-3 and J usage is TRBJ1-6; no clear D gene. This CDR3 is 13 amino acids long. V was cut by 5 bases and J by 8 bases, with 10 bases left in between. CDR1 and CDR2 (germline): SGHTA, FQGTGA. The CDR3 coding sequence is TGTGCCAGCAGCACGGTTTTTGATTCACCCCTCCACTTT. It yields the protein CASSTVFDSPLHF.

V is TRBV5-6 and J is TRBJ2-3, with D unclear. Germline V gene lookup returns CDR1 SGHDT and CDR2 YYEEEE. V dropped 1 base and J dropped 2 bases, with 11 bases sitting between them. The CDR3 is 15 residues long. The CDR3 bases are TGTGCCAGCAGCTTGAAAAACTTGATCACAGATACGCAGTATTTT. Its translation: CASSLKNLITDTQYF.